This TCR beta chain is from a study of OX40 agonist ivuxolimab in advanced cancers. The assay was immunoSEQ multiplex PCR, and TCRdb's table has in-frame clones only and misses some. Of approximately 54,000 clones in the sample, around 93% are singletons; the top ten hold 8.7%. As to this clone: This same CDR3 is encoded by further DNA sequences in the sample.

Germline V gives CDR1 MGHRA, CDR2 YSYEKL. The CDR3 contains 14 residues. The V and J ends lost 1 base and 8 bases, in that order; junction bases with no gene match: 4. The sequencing here drew on CD4+ or CD8+ T cells sorted from blood, taken in a trial of the OX40 agonist ivuxolimab. The chain is built from TRBV4-1 and TRBJ2-1, with 8 bases fitting TRBD2. The clonotype comes from an adult with an advanced solid tumor such as melanoma, head and neck, liver or kidney cancer. CDR3 sequence: CASSQGPGGDEQFF. CDR3 coding DNA: TGCGCCAGCAGCCAAGGACCGGGAGGGGATGAGCAGTTCTTC.